These 18 T cell receptor beta chains share one sample of origin, sequenced in a study of blood T cell repertoires in COVID-19. Using immunoSEQ multiplex PCR, the repertoire was profiled, and TCRdb retains in-frame clones only, with some absent. The sample consists of over 40,000 clones, 90% of them appearing once. Sequencing was performed on peripheral blood. The receptors derive from a man between 70 and 80 years old with acute or convalescent COVID-19.

This chain connects TRBV11-3 to TRBJ1-1, with 7 positions matching TRBD1. The V gene end was trimmed by 3 bases and the J gene end by 5 bases; junction bases not matched to a gene: 6. Germline CDR1 SGHNT, CDR2 YENEEA. This CDR3 has 14 residues. CDR3 sequence reads: CASSLTGRETEAFF. The CDR3 DNA reads TGTGCCAGCAGCTTGACAGGGAGAGAGACTGAAGCTTTCTTT.

The V gene is TRBV5-4, the J gene TRBJ1-2; 12 nucleotides align to TRBD1. Germline V gives CDR1 SGHNT, CDR2 YYREEE (reference sequence). There are 19 residues in the CDR3. V shed 5 bases and J 4 bases; nucleotides not matched to a gene: 18. CDR3 amino acids: CASSLEPGQGAGRFYGYTF. The CDR3 nucleotides read TGTGCCAGCAGTTTAGAACCGGGACAGGGGGCAGGACGTTTCTATGGCTACACCTTC.

V gene TRBV5-4 combines with J gene TRBJ1-3; D is unresolved. V was pared by 3 bases and J by 1 base, with 8 bases between. CDR1 is SGHNT and CDR2 is YYREEE in the germline V gene (reference sequence). This CDR3 comprises 14 residues. The CDR3 DNA is TGTGCCAGCAGCTACGGACTTTCTGGAAACACCATATATTTT. It is translated as CASSYGLSGNTIYF.

The chain links TRBV6-1 to TRBJ1-1; D call uncertain. Trimming took off 3 bases at V and 4 bases at J, with 12 bases between the two ends. Per germline, CDR1 MNHNS and CDR2 SASEGT. The CDR3 sequence is 14 residues long. The CDR3 DNA sequence: TGTGCCAGCAGTGATCCACCAGGATCCACTGAAGCTTTCTTT. This codes for CASSDPPGSTEAFF.

This chain uses TRBV6-2 or TRBV6-3 with TRBJ2-7; TRBD2 might be the D (5 bases). The CDR3 is 12 residues long. The ends were cut back, 6 bases at V and 6 bases at J, with 12 bases in the middle. Germline lookup yields CDR1 MNHEY and CDR2 SVGEGT. DNA for the CDR3: TGTGCCAGCAGCAAAGGACTGGGCGAGCAGTACTTC. Protein product: CASSKGLGEQYF.

This chain links TRBV27 with TRBJ2-7, with 8 nucleotides matching TRBD1. J gave up 4 bases and V 4 bases, and 9 bases lay outside the gene matches. This CDR3 spans 15 amino acids. Germline V gene sequence: CDR1 MNHEY, CDR2 SMNVEV (reference sequence). This chain's CDR3 is CASSWTGSFSYEQYF. The CDR3 DNA sequence: TGTGCCAGCAGTTGGACAGGGTCTTTTTCGTACGAGCAGTACTTC.

This rearrangement joins TRBV6-2 or TRBV6-3 to TRBJ1-2; 7 bases align to TRBD1. With 2 bases clipped from V and 5 bases from J, the junction kept 5 bases outside the gene matches. This CDR3 is 14 amino acids long. Germline lookup yields CDR1 MNHEY and CDR2 SVGEGT. CDR3 protein: CASSYATGRYGYTF. The CDR3 nucleotides are TGTGCCAGCAGTTACGCGACAGGGAGATATGGCTACACCTTC.

This chain uses TRBV7-9 with TRBJ1-1; 11 bases map to TRBD1. From germline, CDR1 is SEHNR and CDR2 FQNEAQ (reference sequence). CDR3 size: 16 residues. The trim removed 5 bases at V and 1 base at J, leaving 6 bases unmatched. The CDR3 nucleotides are TGTGCCAGCAGCCCCGGACAGGGGGCGTGGAACACTGAAGCTTTCTTT. Protein sequence: CASSPGQGAWNTEAFF.

The rearrangement joins TRBV4-3 to TRBJ2-2; D possibly corresponds to TRBD1 (5 bases). The V end lost 1 base, the J end lost 6 bases, and 15 bases lay between the germline ends. Per the germline V gene, CDR1 is LGHNA and CDR2 is YSLEER. The CDR3 is 16 amino acids. The CDR3 DNA is TGCGCCAGCAGCCAAGCCCCGATAGAAGGGGCCGGGGAGCTGTTTTTT. Translated: CASSQAPIEGAGELFF.

The CDR3 is CASSQEKQSYYEQYF. CDR3 DNA: TGTGCCAGCAGCCAAGAGAAACAGAGTTATTACGAGCAGTACTTC. The chain couples TRBV4-2 to TRBJ2-7; D unclear. The CDR3 contains 15 residues. Germline V gene sequence: CDR1 LGHNA, CDR2 YNFKEQ. Trimming removed 0 bases from V and 4 bases from J, with 13 bases in between.

The chain uses TRBV7-6 and TRBJ1-6, with 7 bases identical to TRBD1. The CDR3 is 15 amino acids. The ends lost 5 bases at V and 6 bases at J; junction bases unmatched: 7. Looked up from germline, CDR1 is SGHVS and CDR2 is FNYEAQ. The CDR3 spells CASSGMTGRNSPLHF. In nucleotides, the CDR3 is TGTGCCAGCAGCGGTATGACAGGGCGTAATTCACCCCTCCACTTT.

The CDR3 region is CASSLEGAVYNEQFF. As DNA, the CDR3 is TGTGCCAGCTCGCTAGAGGGGGCAGTCTACAATGAGCAGTTCTTC. This rearrangement joins TRBV18 to TRBJ2-1; TRBD1 aligns across 7 bases. Germline V gives CDR1 KGHSH, CDR2 LQKENI. The length of the CDR3 is 15 residues. Trimming at V came to 6 bases and at J to 3 bases, leaving 8 bases not matched to a gene. Full variable domain (missing parts from reference TRBV18 and TRBJ2-1): NAGVMQNPRHLVRRRGQEARLRCSPMKGHSHVYWYRQLPEEGLKFMVYLQKENIIDESGMPKERFSAEFPKEGPSILRIQQVVRGDSAAYFCASSLEGAVYNEQFFGPGTRLTVL.

This clone was detected once. The chain carries TRBV5-1 and TRBJ2-7, with D possibly matching TRBD1 (5 bases). The V gene's germline CDR1 is SGHRS and CDR2 YFSETQ. This CDR3 has 14 residues. Trimming left V 2 bases short and J 0 bases short, with 9 bases between. CDR3: CASSFGQISYEQYF. CDR3 in DNA: TGCGCCAGCAGCTTCGGACAAATCTCCTACGAGCAGTACTTC.

The V and J genes are TRBV6-6 and TRBJ1-2, with 10 nucleotides matching TRBD1. This CDR3 is 13 amino acids long. With 6 bases clipped from V and 7 bases from J, the junction kept 5 bases outside the gene matches. Germline V CDR1 and CDR2: MNHNY, SVGAGI (reference sequence). CDR3 sequence: CASSPDRGLGYTF. The CDR3 DNA reads TGTGCCAGCAGCCCAGACAGGGGGCTTGGCTACACCTTC.

In this sample, this clone turned up once. The chain joins TRBV24-1 to TRBJ1-2, with 8 bases lining up with TRBD1. This CDR3 contains 15 residues. The J segment lost 2 bases and the V segment lost 4 bases, leaving 5 bases of the junction unmatched. CDR1 is KGHDR, CDR2 SFDVKD, per germline. CDR3 in DNA: TGTGCCACCAGTGACCACCGGACAGGGAACTATGGCTACACCTTC. Its protein product is CATSDHRTGNYGYTF.

The genes are TRBV6-1 and TRBJ1-2; the match to TRBD1 covers 7 bases. CDR3 length equals 19 residues. J gave up 4 bases and V 0 bases, and 17 bases lay outside the gene matches. Per the germline V gene, CDR1 is MNHNS and CDR2 is SASEGT. CDR3 in amino acids: CASSEALYLGRTGGYGYTF. The CDR3 nucleotides read TGTGCCAGCAGTGAAGCCCTGTACCTTGGGAGGACAGGAGGCTATGGCTACACCTTC.

The V call is TRBV9, the J call TRBJ1-2, with a possible D match to TRBD1 (6 bases). The CDR3 length is 19 residues. Trimming cost V 4 bases and J 3 bases, with 28 bases left between them. Germline values: CDR1 SGDLS, CDR2 YYNGEE. The CDR3: CASSLTPRDSQGLYYGYTF. For the CDR3, the DNA is TGTGCCAGCAGCCTTACCCCGAGGGATTCGCAGGGGCTATACTATGGCTACACCTTC.

The CDR3 bases are TGTGCCACCAGCAGGTCTCCGGGACAGGGGGCAACCACCAATCAGCCCCAGCATTTT. It encodes CATSRSPGQGATTNQPQHF. This chain uses TRBV15 with TRBJ1-5, with 12 bases matching TRBD1. Losses at the gene ends were 3 bases for V and 3 bases for J; bases not matched to a gene: 12. The CDR3 length is 19 residues. In germline, CDR1 is LNHNV, CDR2 YYDKDF (reference sequence).